The 25 T cell receptor beta chains below come from one sample, sequenced in a study of CD8 T cells in ankylosing spondylitis. Findings and limits, study-wide: A motif of fewer than ten highly homologous TCR beta variants was seen as apparently characteristic of ankylosing spondylitis blood.

The antigens of these receptors remain unknown. TCRdb re-called the 5' RACE reads through MiXCR, storing one row per CDR3 protein. Among over 700,000 distinct CDR3 sequences listed, about 20% were seen once. Sequencing input: blood, either unsorted or a sorted T cell fraction (not recorded which). These receptors all stem from a male donor with ankylosing spondylitis.

V usage is TRBV25-1 and J usage is TRBJ2-1; the match to TRBD1 covers 8 bases. Per germline, CDR1 MGHDK and CDR2 SYGVNS. The CDR3 covers 13 residues. V was pared by 6 bases and J by 10 bases, with 8 bases of the junction left unmatched. CDR3 nucleotides: TGTGCCAGCAGGGACAGGGCCCTAGGGGAGCAGTTCTTC. Protein sequence: CASRDRALGEQFF.

This clonotype showed up just a few times. CDR3 bases: TGTGCCAGCAGCCCTACAGGGGGCCGCTACACCTTC. This codes for CASSPTGGRYTF. The V gene is TRBV7-9, the J gene TRBJ1-2; 9 bases are a match to TRBD1. Germline CDR1 and CDR2: SEHNR and FQNEAQ (reference sequence). The CDR3 has 12 residues. V shed 5 bases and J 9 bases; nucleotides not matched to a gene: 4.

The chain links TRBV5-1 to TRBJ1-6; 7 positions match TRBD1. CDR1 is SGHRS and CDR2 is YFSETQ in the germline V gene. The V and J ends lost 0 bases and 8 bases, in that order; junction bases with no gene match: 8. This CDR3 region has 16 residues. The CDR3 nucleotides are TGCGCCAGCAGCTTGGGTCCCGGGACAGCGTATTCACCCCTCCACTTT. Translation: CASSLGPGTAYSPLHF.

CDR3 in DNA: TGTGCCAGCAGCGGAGGACAGGGTTATAATTCACCCCTCCACTTT. It yields the protein CASSGGQGYNSPLHF. This sequence joins TRBV6-2 or TRBV6-3 and TRBJ1-6; 8 nucleotides align to TRBD1. This CDR3 is 15 amino acids long. V shed 6 bases and J 4 bases; nucleotides not matched to a gene: 5. Per the germline V gene, CDR1 is MNHEY and CDR2 is SVGEGT.

The rearrangement joins TRBV20-1 to TRBJ2-7, with a weak D call TRBD2 (6 bases). CDR3 length: 14 residues. V lost 2 bases and J 6 bases, leaving 17 bases between the germline ends. CDR1 DFQATT and CDR2 SNEGSKA come from the germline V gene (reference sequence). CDR3 sequence (DNA): TGCAGTGCTAGACGCGGGGAGGCAACTGGCGAGCAGTACTTC. Translation: CSARRGEATGEQYF.

This clonotype has at least ten counts. The chain has TRBV28 and TRBJ2-2, with D perhaps given as TRBD1 or TRBD2 (5 bases each). Germline V gene lookup returns CDR1 MDHEN and CDR2 SYDVKM. V lost 2 bases, J lost 7 bases, and 14 bases lay in between. This CDR3 has 15 residues. The CDR3 DNA sequence: TGTGCCAGCAGTTTAAGGGGACGCAGACACGGGGAGCTGTTTTTT. It yields the protein CASSLRGRRHGELFF.

This chain connects TRBV10-3 to TRBJ1-1, with a tentative D call TRBD1 (6 bases). The length of the CDR3 is 15 residues. The V end was cut by 0 bases, the J end by 4 bases, with 12 bases between. CDR1 and CDR2 (germline): ENHRY, SYGVKD. The CDR3 sequence is CAISESGEGGTEAFF. CDR3 in DNA: TGTGCCATCAGTGAGTCGGGGGAGGGGGGCACTGAAGCTTTCTTT.

In its sample, this clonotype was seen a few times. The V gene is TRBV5-1, the J gene TRBJ2-5; 15 bases map to TRBD2. J was trimmed by 5 bases and V by 2 bases; bases with no gene match: 4. Per germline, CDR1 SGHRS and CDR2 YFSETQ. The CDR3 runs 16 residues. This CDR3 reads CASSFPGLAGGETQYF. The CDR3, as DNA: TGCGCCAGCAGCTTCCCGGGACTAGCGGGGGGTGAGACCCAGTACTTC.

This chain uses TRBV24-1 with TRBJ2-7, with 7 bases aligning to TRBD1. From germline, CDR1 is KGHDR and CDR2 SFDVKD. There are 15 residues in the CDR3. Unmatched junction bases numbered 8, after V lost 4 bases and J lost 3 bases. The CDR3 loop reads CATSERGQSSYEQYF. CDR3 nucleotides: TGTGCCACCAGTGAAAGGGGACAGTCGAGCTACGAGCAGTACTTC.

The chain uses TRBV28 and TRBJ2-7, with D maybe TRBD2 (6 bases). Germline CDR1 is MDHEN and CDR2 is SYDVKM. This CDR3 comprises 15 residues. V was cut by 2 bases and J by 0 bases, with 11 bases left in between. The CDR3 loop is CASSLRGLTSYEQYF. The CDR3 bases are TGTGCCAGCAGTTTACGGGGGTTGACCTCCTACGAGCAGTACTTC.

V gene TRBV15 combines with J gene TRBJ2-7; TRBD1 aligns across 8 bases. The CDR3 has 14 amino acids. Trimming took 2 bases from V and 7 from J; bases not matched to a gene: 7. Per the germline V gene, CDR1 is LNHNV and CDR2 is YYDKDF (reference sequence). CDR3 sequence: CATSRPDRGEEQYF. CDR3 in DNA: TGTGCCACCAGCAGACCTGACAGGGGAGAAGAGCAGTACTTC. The full variable domain, its missing parts supplied by reference TRBV15 and TRBJ2-7, is DAMVIQNPRYQVTQFGKPVTLSCSQTLNHNVMYWYQQKSSQAPKLLFHYYDKDFNNEADTPDNFQSRRPNTSFCFLDIRSPGLGDTAMYLCATSRPDRGEEQYFGPGTRLTVT.

This clonotype turned up a few times. The gene calls are TRBV7-6 and TRBJ2-7; TRBD1 matches 8 bases. V trimming: 5 bases; J trimming: 2 bases; junction bases outside the gene matches: 8. This CDR3 region has 15 residues. Germline V gene data show CDR1 as SGHVS and CDR2 as FNYEAQ. The CDR3 reads CASSPRDRITYEQYF. The CDR3 DNA reads TGTGCCAGCAGCCCCCGGGACAGGATCACCTACGAGCAGTACTTC.

The CDR3 region is CASSFAPGHAYEQYF. The CDR3 nucleotides read TGTGCCAGCAGCTTCGCTCCGGGACACGCTTACGAGCAGTACTTC. The chain carries TRBV7-9 and TRBJ2-7, with TRBD1 as a possible D gene (6 bases). CDR1 and CDR2 (germline): SEHNR, FQNEAQ (reference sequence). The CDR3 totals 15 residues. Trimming took off 3 bases at V and 4 bases at J, with 16 bases between the two ends.

The rearrangement joins TRBV7-9 to TRBJ2-7; 11 nucleotides agree with TRBD1. Germline loops: CDR1 SEHNR, CDR2 FQNEAQ (reference sequence). J gave up 4 bases and V 4 bases, and 3 bases lay outside the gene matches. The CDR3 spans 14 residues. The CDR3 DNA sequence: TGTGCCAGCAGCTCGGACAGGGGGCGGTACGAGCAGTACTTC. Translating gives CASSSDRGRYEQYF.

J is TRBJ2-5 and V is TRBV6-5, with 8 bases that match TRBD1. V trimming: 0 bases; J trimming: 4 bases; junction bases outside the gene matches: 4. CDR1 MNHEY and CDR2 SVGAGI come from the germline V gene. The CDR3 totals 15 residues. The CDR3 is CASSYSAGGSETQYF. The DNA of the CDR3 is TGTGCCAGCAGTTACTCTGCAGGGGGCTCAGAGACCCAGTACTTC.

This clonotype was seen a few times. The rearrangement links TRBV7-9 to TRBJ2-1; possibly TRBD2 for D (7 bases). The CDR3 runs 13 residues. The germline V gene encodes CDR1 SEHNR and CDR2 FQNEAQ (reference sequence). With 5 bases removed from V and 11 bases from J, the gap between germline ends came to 16 bases. CDR3 sequence: CASSLREDSQQFF. The CDR3 DNA sequence: TGTGCCAGCAGCCTTCGGGAGGACAGCCAGCAGTTCTTC.

This chain joins TRBV6-1 and TRBJ2-5; D is perhaps TRBD1 (5 bases). Looked up from germline, CDR1 is MNHNS and CDR2 is SASEGT. This CDR3 has 13 amino acids. Trimming removed 6 bases from V and 3 bases from J, with 11 bases in between. The CDR3 sequence: CASSPMTEETQYF. CDR3 DNA sequence: TGTGCCAGCAGCCCAATGACAGAAGAGACCCAGTACTTC.

This clonotype appeared a few times. The J gene is TRBJ2-1, the V gene TRBV20-1; 12 nucleotides match TRBD2. V lost 6 bases, J lost 5 bases, and 5 bases stayed unmatched. Germline lookup yields CDR1 DFQATT and CDR2 SNEGSKA (reference sequence). This CDR3 has 14 amino acids. This CDR3 reads CSAMTSGSDNEQFF. CDR3 sequence (DNA): TGCAGTGCCATGACTAGCGGGAGTGACAATGAGCAGTTCTTC.

This clonotype was seen a few times. The chain carries TRBV3-1 and TRBJ2-7; D possibly corresponds to TRBD2 (6 bases). CDR3 length: 13 residues. The germline CDR1 and CDR2 sequences are LGHDT and YNNKEL (reference sequence). V dropped 8 bases and J dropped 0 bases, with 11 bases sitting between them. The CDR3 DNA reads as TGTGCCAGCCGGGACTTGAGCTCCTACGAGCAGTACTTC. This gives the protein CASRDLSSYEQYF.

This clonotype was seen a handful of times. This chain uses TRBV2 with TRBJ2-7, with TRBD2 matching 10 bases. The CDR3 runs 15 residues. Germline assignment: CDR1 SNHLY and CDR2 FYNNEI. The V and J ends lost 6 bases and 2 bases, in that order; junction bases with no gene match: 7. CDR3 bases: TGTGCCAGCAGACCTAGCGGGGGCGAGACCTACGAGCAGTACTTC. Protein: CASRPSGGETYEQYF.

This clonotype turned up a few times. J is TRBJ2-1 and V is TRBV4-3; 13 bases line up with TRBD2. J was trimmed by 5 bases and V by 0 bases; bases with no gene match: 7. Looked up from germline, CDR1 is LGHNA and CDR2 is YSLEER. CDR3 length: 18 residues. The DNA for the CDR3 is TGCGCCAGCAGCCAAGATGGGTGGACTAGCGGGGGAGACAATGAGCAGTTCTTC. Its protein is CASSQDGWTSGGDNEQFF.

This clonotype occurred a few times. V and J are TRBV7-9 and TRBJ2-7, with D perhaps TRBD1 (6 bases). This CDR3 has 14 residues. V was trimmed by 5 bases and J by 2 bases, leaving 13 bases between them. Germline lookup yields CDR1 SEHNR and CDR2 FQNEAQ (reference sequence). CDR3 DNA sequence: TGTGCCAGCAGCAAGAGGACAGCCCCCTACGAGCAGTACTTC. It is translated as CASSKRTAPYEQYF.

V and J are TRBV10-3 and TRBJ2-1; D might be TRBD1 (5 bases). The CDR3 is 13 residues long. Germline lookup yields CDR1 ENHRY and CDR2 SYGVKD. V shed 5 bases and J shed 6 bases, with 11 bases lying between them. The CDR3 reads CAISKAGSNEQFF. The CDR3 DNA reads as TGTGCCATCAGTAAAGCAGGGTCCAATGAGCAGTTCTTC.

This clonotype was seen a few times. The chain combines TRBV3-1 with TRBJ2-3, with TRBD2 identical over 13 bases. CDR1 and CDR2 (germline): LGHDT, YNNKEL (reference sequence). The CDR3 spans 15 residues. The V gene end was trimmed by 0 bases and the J gene end by 6 bases; junction bases not matched to a gene: 0. Here the CDR3 reads CASSQELAGGDTQYF. The DNA of the CDR3 is TGTGCCAGCAGCCAAGAACTAGCGGGGGGGGATACGCAGTATTTT.

V and J are TRBV28 and TRBJ1-5; perhaps TRBD1 as D (5 bases). The CDR3 extends over 13 amino acids. Germline V gives CDR1 MDHEN, CDR2 SYDVKM. V lost 5 bases, J lost 8 bases, and 13 bases lay in between. As DNA, the CDR3 is TGTGCCAGCAGTCGGGACGGGGGAAAGCCCCAGCATTTT. It specifies CASSRDGGKPQHF.